This TCR beta chain was recovered during a study of Ad26.COV2.S vaccination and SARS-CoV-2 variants. V lost 0 bases and J lost 7; bases outside the gene matches: 7. Germline assignment: CDR1 SGDLS and CDR2 YYNGEE. This CDR3 comprises 15 residues. TCRdb's copy holds only in-frame clones and misses some; the assay was immunoSEQ multiplex PCR. The sample has approximately 300,000 clones; around four fifths are singletons. As to treatment: over 15 received Ad26.COV2.S at low or high dose, single or two shots; a few received placebo; per-sample allocation not given. Collection of samples fell on day 63 after the first vaccine or placebo injection. The sample came from a Boston adult aged 18-55 years. What was given as vaccine was an Ad26 vector encoding Wuhan-strain SARS-CoV-2 spike.

V usage is TRBV9 and J usage is TRBJ1-2; 9 nucleotides align to TRBD1. The material sequenced was peripheral blood, taken in a trial of Ad26.COV2.S vaccine versus placebo. The clonotype was recovered from a person aged 18 to 59 who received the Ad26.COV2.S COVID-19 vaccine or a placebo. CDR3 region: CASSVAEGTGTGYTF. The CDR3 DNA sequence: TGTGCCAGCAGCGTAGCGGAGGGGACAGGGACTGGCTACACCTTC. Full variable domain (missing parts from reference TRBV9 and TRBJ1-2): DSGVTQTPKHLITATGQRVTLRCSPRSGDLSVYWYQQSLDQGLQFLIQYYNGEERAKGNILERFSAQQFPDLHSELNLSSLELGDSALYFCASSVAEGTGTGYTFGSGTRLTVV.